The 17 T cell receptor beta chains given below trace back to one sample, sequenced in a study of blood T cell repertoires in COVID-19. Using immunoSEQ multiplex PCR, the repertoire was profiled, and TCRdb retains in-frame clones only, with some absent. Among 300,000 or so clones listed, 70% to 90% were seen once. Material: peripheral blood. All receptors come from a woman aged 50 to 65 with active or convalescent COVID-19.

The J gene is TRBJ2-2, the V gene TRBV6-5; D is unclear. The germline CDR1 and CDR2 sequences are MNHEY and SVGAGI. The CDR3 is made up of 16 amino acids. Trimming cost V 0 bases and J 6 bases, with 14 bases left between them. The CDR3 spells CASSYSSLGSAGELFF. In DNA, the CDR3 is TGTGCCAGCAGTTACTCCAGTTTAGGAAGCGCCGGGGAGCTGTTTTTT.

The V gene is TRBV30, the J gene TRBJ2-5; D is perhaps TRBD2 (6 bases). This CDR3 has 15 amino acids. Per the germline V gene, CDR1 is GTSNPN and CDR2 is SVGIG (reference sequence). V was cut by 0 bases and J by 5 bases, with 16 bases left in between. The CDR3 spells CAWSVGGRNGETQYF. The CDR3, as DNA: TGTGCCTGGAGTGTTGGAGGGAGGAATGGGGAGACCCAGTACTTC.

V and J are TRBV13 and TRBJ2-7; 9 nucleotides align to TRBD1. CDR3 length equals 14 residues. The trim removed 5 bases at V and 3 bases at J, leaving 5 bases unmatched. Germline loops: CDR1 PRHDT, CDR2 FYEKMQ (reference sequence). The CDR3 bases are TGTGCCAGCAGCCTGGACAGGGGTCGCTACGAGCAGTACTTC. This sequence encodes CASSLDRGRYEQYF.

J is TRBJ1-5 and V is TRBV23-1, with 8 bases aligning to TRBD1. TRBV23-1 is an ORF; its function is uncertain. This CDR3 has 20 amino acids. The V segment lost 4 bases and the J segment 0 bases; nucleotides outside the gene matches: 17. CDR3 protein: CASSRALPGQAKYSNQPQHF. Here the CDR3 DNA reads TGCGCCAGCAGTCGAGCCCTCCCGGGACAGGCGAAATATAGCAATCAGCCCCAGCATTTT.

The V call is TRBV15, the J call TRBJ2-7; D not resolved. The CDR3 has 13 amino acids. Trimming took off 0 bases at V and 4 bases at J, with 7 bases between the two ends. Germline V CDR1 and CDR2: LNHNV, YYDKDF (reference sequence). CDR3 residues: CATSRDRLYEQYF. In DNA form, the CDR3 reads TGTGCCACCAGCAGAGATCGGTTGTACGAGCAGTACTTC.

J is TRBJ2-7 and V is TRBV18, with unresolved D. CDR1 KGHSH and CDR2 LQKENI come from the germline V gene. This CDR3 is 15 amino acids long. V lost 2 bases and J 6 bases, leaving 17 bases between the germline ends. CDR3 in amino acids: CASSPVPVQASEQYF. The DNA of the CDR3 is TGTGCCAGCTCACCAGTTCCGGTCCAGGCAAGCGAGCAGTACTTC.

This chain links TRBV21-1 with TRBJ1-3; the table assigns TRBD1, which was not confirmed against the DNA. TRBV21-1 is recorded as a pseudogene. The CDR3 contains 17 residues. In DNA, the CDR3 is TGTGCCAGCAGCACCGGGACAGGGGCAAGCTCTGGAAACACCATATATTTT. Its translation is CASSTGTGASSGNTIYF.

This CDR3 is CASSYTAGGYEQYF. CDR3 bases: TGTGCCAGCAGTTACACGGCGGGAGGTTACGAGCAGTACTTC. J is TRBJ2-7 and V is TRBV6-5, with TRBD2 identical over 8 bases. This CDR3 is built from 14 residues. J was trimmed by 4 bases and V by 2 bases; bases with no gene match: 4. Germline assignment: CDR1 MNHEY and CDR2 SVGAGI.

V and J are TRBV3-1 (or the pseudogene TRBV3-2) and TRBJ2-7, with D possibly matching TRBD2 (5 bases). The V gene's germline CDR1 is LGHDT and CDR2 YNNKEL (reference sequence). This CDR3 comprises 15 residues. The ends were cut back, 1 base at V and 4 bases at J, with 14 bases in the middle. The CDR3 sequence: CASSQGTGNRYEQYF. CDR3 sequence (DNA): TGTGCCAGCAGCCAAGGGACCGGGAATCGTTACGAGCAGTACTTC.

The chain couples TRBV6-5 to TRBJ1-2, with TRBD1 as a possible D gene (5 bases). The CDR3 covers 13 residues. Trimming pared 7 bases from V and 4 bases from J, leaving 13 bases between. From germline, CDR1 is MNHEY and CDR2 SVGAGI. The CDR3 loop is CASTEQGSYGYTF. The CDR3 nucleotides are TGTGCCAGCACCGAGCAGGGTTCCTATGGCTACACCTTC.

The chain recombines TRBV5-4 with TRBJ2-2; weak D call: TRBD2 (7 bases). Germline loops: CDR1 SGHNT, CDR2 YYREEE (reference sequence). The CDR3 is 16 amino acids. Trimming took 4 bases from V and 3 from J, leaving 16 bases between them. The CDR3 DNA reads TGTGCCAGCAGCCCAATGGGGGGGGCGGACACCGGGGAGCTGTTTTTT. This sequence encodes CASSPMGGADTGELFF.

This clone was observed a handful of times. The gene calls are TRBV10-3 and TRBJ1-2, with 11 bases identical to TRBD1. V dropped 10 bases and J dropped 4; count of bases not matched to a gene: 5. This CDR3 has 13 residues. Germline assignment: CDR1 ENHRY and CDR2 SYGVKD. CDR3 protein: CATGTGGGYGYTF. The CDR3 region has the DNA TGTGCCACCGGGACAGGGGGTGGCTATGGCTACACCTTC.

This chain joins TRBV27 and TRBJ1-6; D unresolved. The CDR3 runs 15 residues. Germline assignment: CDR1 MNHEY and CDR2 SMNVEV (reference sequence). The DNA for the CDR3 is TGTACCGCCCGTGCTCGGAGCTCCTATAATTCACCCCTCCACTTT. Amino acids: CTARARSSYNSPLHF.

The rearrangement joins TRBV6-4 to TRBJ1-4; 9 nucleotides agree with TRBD1. Trimming at V came to 6 bases and at J to 8 bases, leaving 7 bases not matched to a gene. Germline lookup yields CDR1 MRHNA and CDR2 SNTAGT. This CDR3 has 14 residues. The CDR3 is CASSADRGSEKLFF. CDR3 nucleotide sequence: TGTGCCAGCAGCGCGGACAGGGGTAGCGAAAAACTGTTTTTT.

The V gene is TRBV18, the J gene TRBJ2-1; D is undetermined. Germline CDR1 is KGHSH and CDR2 is LQKENI. Deletions cut 0 bases from V and 6 bases from J, with 12 bases between. The CDR3 has 15 residues. The CDR3 protein is CASSPPTLVGNEQFF. CDR3 nucleotides: TGTGCCAGCTCACCACCGACGCTAGTGGGCAATGAGCAGTTCTTC.

The chain is built from TRBV7-2 and TRBJ2-1; D unclear. V was trimmed by 1 base and J by 5 bases, leaving 12 bases between them. Germline V lookup: CDR1 SGHTA, CDR2 FQGNSA. This CDR3 is 15 amino acids long. CDR3 DNA: TGTGCCAGCAGCTTAGTCCTTGGCCCAAACAATGAGCAGTTCTTC. Its protein product is CASSLVLGPNNEQFF.

This chain joins TRBV28 and TRBJ2-2, with 7 bases aligning to TRBD2. The CDR3 is 15 amino acids. Trimming removed 3 bases from V and 5 bases from J; junction bases left unmatched: 6. Germline loops: CDR1 MDHEN, CDR2 SYDVKM. The CDR3 bases are TGTGCCAGCAGTTTGTGGGAGGGCCGTACCGGGGAGCTGTTTTTT. It translates to CASSLWEGRTGELFF.